This TCR beta chain comes out of a study of OX40 agonist ivuxolimab in advanced cancers. Turning to the overall study: Ivuxolimab was a fully human IgG2 agonistic monoclonal antibody targeting the costimulatory receptor OX40 (CD134). Intravenous ivuxolimab was administered to patients every 2 weeks at six dose levels: 0.01, 0.1, 0.3, 1.5, 3 and 10 mg/kg. Among the 52 dose-escalation patients, roughly 20 had hepatocellular carcinoma, 15 or so melanoma, 9 renal cell carcinoma and 9 head and neck cancer. A male proportion of about 79% and a mean age of about 60 years, ranging from roughly 23 to 80, were recorded for the dose-escalation cohort. Patients were allowed to have had prior anti-PD-1, anti-PD-L1 or anti-CTLA-4 therapy, and around 43% of the dose-escalation patients had been treated with checkpoint inhibitors. Three dose-escalation patients achieved partial responses, one with hepatocellular carcinoma and two with cutaneous melanoma. Peripheral TCRbeta sequencing was intended to test whether TCR sequence diversity was altered and clonal T-cell expansion was caused by ivuxolimab. The monotherapy dose-escalation portion (N = 52 patients) of the phase I ivuxolimab trial is reported in the paper. Findings and caveats that apply to the study as a whole: In the 0.1-3.0 mg/kg groups, partial responders were among the patients with the lowest normalized peripheral clonal expansion, particularly in CD8+ T cells. Low levels of normalized T-cell clonal expansion were also seen in some patients who did not respond. After ivuxolimab, more expanded clones were found on average in CD8+ T cells than in CD4+ T cells. The antigen specificity of the clonally expanded peripheral T cells was not determined. At doses of 0.1 to 3.0 mg/kg, clonal expansion of both CD4+ and CD8+ blood T cells was observed from baseline to week 6.

The trial excluded patients who had a history of autoimmune disease or were on systemic immunosuppression. Peripheral blood for TCR sequencing was collected from all dose cohorts at baseline, on cycle 4 day 1, and on cycle 7 day 1. The samples were taken from a phase I, first-in-human, multicenter, open-label dose-escalation trial of ivuxolimab. Adults with locally advanced or metastatic melanoma, renal cell carcinoma, hepatocellular carcinoma or head and neck squamous cell carcinoma were enrolled in the trial. Before TCR sequencing, CD4+ T cells and CD8+ T cells were sorted from peripheral blood as separate populations. This clone was observed a single time. Its antigen specificity is not known. Base qualities are missing; no much larger clone stands one base away. For sequencing of the TCRbeta CDR3 region, genomic DNA was extracted from the sorted cells. TCRbeta CDR3 regions were sequenced using the immunoSEQ Assay. TCRdb's version of the immuneACCESS table is confined to in-frame rearrangements and falls short of the full clone set. An unresolved V gene accounts for under half of the shortfall where checked; the remainder is of unknown origin. Across this sample there are roughly 80,000 clones, with around 87% seen only once. Of the sample, approximately 6.2% falls within the top ten clones.

A distance of 6 bases separates the germline ends of V and J, which lose 2 bases and 5 bases respectively. CDR1 and CDR2 are read off the germline V gene as KGHSH and LQKENI. Including the terminal cysteine and phenylalanine, the CDR3 comprises 12 residues. Only the CDR3 part of the read is kept: 36 bases, read in frame from the first base. The receptor was derived from an adult with an advanced solid tumor such as melanoma, head and neck, liver or kidney cancer. The sample in question was CD4+ or CD8+ T cells sorted from blood, obtained in a trial of the OX40 agonist ivuxolimab. The chain is assembled from TRBV18 and TRBJ2-5; tentative D gene TRBD2, with 5 bases matching. The sequenced DNA is TGTGCCAGCTCACCAACGGGGGAGACCCAGTACTTC. It specifies CASSPTGETQYF.